A selection of T cell receptor beta chains follows, all from one sample in a study of shared clonotypes between healthy human individuals. Sequenced by immunoSEQ multiplex PCR; TCRdb stores in-frame clones only, minus some. Of approximately 2.3 million clones in the sample, approximately 95% were seen once. Sequencing was performed on naive CD4+ T cells from PBMCs. The receptors shown here come from a man younger than 35 in good health. Some clones in this sample may be carry-over from other donors' samples. CDR3s include the opening cysteine and the closing phenylalanine or tryptophan. D genes are given only for firm matches. Expanded clones are given a class, and other clones once, few, many or no size at all.

D gene: TRBD2
clone size: NA
J gene: TRBJ2-1
V gene: TRBV18
CDR3 DNA: TGTGCCAGCTCACCCCTAGCGGCAAACAATGAGCAGTTCTTC
CDR3 protein: CASSPLAANNEQFF

D gene: NA
clone size: NA
J gene: TRBJ2-3
V gene: TRBV30
CDR3 DNA: TGTGCCTGGAGCCGAATCCCCCGGGGGGATACGCAGTATTTT
CDR3 protein: CAWSRIPRGDTQYF

D gene: NA
clone size: NA
J gene: TRBJ1-1
V gene: TRBV15
CDR3 DNA: TGTGCCACCAGCAGAGAACGTTGGGACACTGAAGCTTTCTTT
CDR3 protein: CATSRERWDTEAFF

D gene: TRBD2
clone size: NA
J gene: TRBJ2-7
V gene: TRBV7-2
CDR3 DNA: TGTGCCAGCAGCTTATTGTCGGGAGGTGGGTACGAGCAGTACTTC
CDR3 protein: CASSLLSGGGYEQYF

D gene: TRBD1
clone size: NA
J gene: TRBJ1-2
V gene: TRBV6-5
CDR3 DNA: TGTGCCAGCAGTAAACGGGACAGGGCCGGTGGCTACACCTTC
CDR3 protein: CASSKRDRAGGYTF

D gene: TRBD1
clone size: NA
J gene: TRBJ1-6
V gene: TRBV11-2
CDR3 DNA: TGTGCCAGCAGCCTGACAGGGGATTCACCCCTCCACTTT
CDR3 protein: CASSLTGDSPLHF

D gene: TRBD1
clone size: NA
J gene: TRBJ2-1
V gene: TRBV18
CDR3 DNA: TGTGCCAGCTCACCTTTAAGCGGACAGGTCTACAATGAGCAGTTCTTC
CDR3 protein: CASSPLSGQVYNEQFF

D gene: TRBD2
clone size: NA
J gene: TRBJ2-1
V gene: TRBV5-1
CDR3 DNA: TGCGCCAGCAGCTTGGAACCCGGAACTAGCGGGAGGGCCTACAATGAGCAGTTCTTC
CDR3 protein: CASSLEPGTSGRAYNEQFF

D gene: NA
clone size: NA
J gene: TRBJ2-6
V gene: TRBV5-1
CDR3 DNA: TGCGCCAGCAGCTTGGATCCCCTTTTTCTTTCTGGGGCCAACGTCCTGACTTTC
CDR3 protein: CASSLDPLFLSGANVLTF

D gene: NA
clone size: NA
J gene: TRBJ2-2
V gene: TRBV9
CDR3 DNA: TGTGCCAGCAGCGTAGGGGTCGGGGAGCTGTTTTTT
CDR3 protein: CASSVGVGELFF

D gene: NA
clone size: NA
J gene: TRBJ2-7
V gene: TRBV7-2
CDR3 DNA: TGTGCCAGCAGCCCATACTACGAGCAGTACTTC
CDR3 protein: CASSPYYEQYF

D gene: NA
clone size: NA
J gene: TRBJ2-3
V gene: TRBV29-1
CDR3 DNA: TGCAGCGTTGTGGGGAGCACAGATACGCAGTATTTT
CDR3 protein: CSVVGSTDTQYF

D gene: TRBD1
clone size: NA
J gene: TRBJ1-5
V gene: TRBV15
CDR3 DNA: TGTGCCACCAGCAGAGGCGGGACAGGGGATCAGCCCCAGCATTTT
CDR3 protein: CATSRGGTGDQPQHF

D gene: TRBD2
clone size: NA
J gene: TRBJ2-7
V gene: TRBV6-5
CDR3 DNA: TGTGCCAGCAGATGGAGCGGGAGTGGCTACGAGCAGTACTTC
CDR3 protein: CASRWSGSGYEQYF

D gene: NA
clone size: NA
J gene: TRBJ1-1
V gene: TRBV2
CDR3 DNA: TGTGCCAGCACGAGGGGAGGGAACACTGAAGCTTTCTTT
CDR3 protein: CASTRGGNTEAFF

D gene: NA
clone size: NA
J gene: TRBJ1-5
V gene: TRBV10-3
CDR3 DNA: TGTGCCATCAGTGAGTTTGGAGGGGCCCAAATGCCCCAGCATTTT
CDR3 protein: CAISEFGGAQMPQHF

D gene: NA
clone size: NA
J gene: TRBJ1-4
V gene: TRBV10-3
CDR3 DNA: TGTGCCATCAGTGAGTTGGGACCTGGGGAAAAACTGTTTTTT
CDR3 protein: CAISELGPGEKLFF

D gene: NA
clone size: NA
J gene: TRBJ1-3
V gene: TRBV28
CDR3 DNA: TGTGCCAGCAGTGCCGGGACGGTGGTCTCTGGAAACACCATATATTTT
CDR3 protein: CASSAGTVVSGNTIYF

D gene: NA
clone size: NA
J gene: TRBJ2-6
V gene: TRBV7-9
CDR3 DNA: TGTGCCAGCAGCTTAGTTGTTGGGGGGCCCCCCTCTGGGGCCAACGTCCTGACTTTC
CDR3 protein: CASSLVVGGPPSGANVLTF

D gene: TRBD1
clone size: NA
J gene: TRBJ1-1
V gene: TRBV28
CDR3 DNA: TGTGCCAGCACCGTCGGACAGGGTAAAACTGAAGCTTTCTTT
CDR3 protein: CASTVGQGKTEAFF

D gene: TRBD1
clone size: NA
J gene: TRBJ2-5
V gene: TRBV11-3
CDR3 DNA: TGTGCCAGCAGCCGGGACAGGGGGCCGCAAGAGACCCAGTACTTC
CDR3 protein: CASSRDRGPQETQYF

D gene: TRBD2
clone size: NA
J gene: TRBJ2-3
V gene: TRBV9
CDR3 DNA: TGTGCCAGCAGCGTAGCTACAGGGACTAGCGGGGGCACAGATACGCAGTATTTT
CDR3 protein: CASSVATGTSGGTDTQYF

D gene: TRBD2
clone size: NA
J gene: TRBJ2-1
V gene: TRBV6-1
CDR3 DNA: TGTGCCAGCAGCGGGGGACTAGCGGTCAATGAGCAGTTCTTC
CDR3 protein: CASSGGLAVNEQFF

D gene: NA
clone size: NA
J gene: TRBJ2-5
V gene: TRBV12-5
CDR3 DNA: TGTGCTAGTTCCTATGCGGAGACCCAGTACTTC
CDR3 protein: CASSYAETQYF

D gene: TRBD1
clone size: NA
J gene: TRBJ2-3
V gene: TRBV27
CDR3 DNA: TGTGCCAGCAGTTCGAGGACAGGGGCGTTACCCGGCACAGATACGCAGTATTTT
CDR3 protein: CASSSRTGALPGTDTQYF

D gene: TRBD1
clone size: NA
J gene: TRBJ1-1
V gene: TRBV2
CDR3 DNA: TGTGCCAGCACTGGGACAGGGGGAATCGGGACTGAAGCTTTCTTT
CDR3 protein: CASTGTGGIGTEAFF

D gene: NA
clone size: NA
J gene: TRBJ2-7
V gene: TRBV6-5
CDR3 DNA: TGTGCCAGCAGTTACTCGAAACAGGTGTGGGAGCAGTACTTC
CDR3 protein: CASSYSKQVWEQYF

D gene: NA
clone size: NA
J gene: TRBJ2-7
V gene: TRBV19
CDR3 DNA: TGTGCCAGTAGTACCGAAAGGCGAAATCTCTACGAGCAGTACTTC
CDR3 protein: CASSTERRNLYEQYF

D gene: TRBD2
clone size: NA
J gene: TRBJ2-5
V gene: TRBV11-1
CDR3 DNA: TGTGCCAGCAAATCGTATCCTAGCGGTAGCCAAGAGACCCAGTACTTC
CDR3 protein: CASKSYPSGSQETQYF

D gene: NA
clone size: NA
J gene: TRBJ1-1
V gene: TRBV7-2
CDR3 DNA: TGTGCCAGCAGCATAGACAGACGTGCTTTCTTT
CDR3 protein: CASSIDRRAFF

D gene: NA
clone size: NA
J gene: TRBJ2-3
V gene: TRBV30
CDR3 DNA: TGTGCCTGGAGTACCCCCGTAGAGGGGACACGCACAGATACGCAGTATTTT
CDR3 protein: CAWSTPVEGTRTDTQYF

D gene: TRBD1
clone size: NA
J gene: TRBJ2-5
V gene: TRBV5-5
CDR3 DNA: TGTGCCAGCAGCCTAGGACAGGGGAAAGAGACCCAGTACTTC
CDR3 protein: CASSLGQGKETQYF

D gene: TRBD2
clone size: NA
J gene: TRBJ2-1
V gene: TRBV9
CDR3 DNA: TGTGCCAGCAGCGTAAGGTGGCGGGAGGATGAGCAGTTCTTC
CDR3 protein: CASSVRWREDEQFF

D gene: NA
clone size: few
J gene: TRBJ1-5
V gene: TRBV25-1
CDR3 DNA: TGTGCCAGCAGTGAATATTCGCAGGGCGGTGCTCAGCCCCAGCATTTT
CDR3 protein: CASSEYSQGGAQPQHF

D gene: NA
clone size: NA
J gene: TRBJ2-7
V gene: TRBV21-1
CDR3 DNA: TGTGCCAGCAGCAAAGCCCCCTGCGGGCGGGAGGGCCTATCGAGGGGACTCGAGCAGTACTTC
CDR3 protein: CASSKAPCGREGLSRGLEQYF

D gene: NA
clone size: NA
J gene: TRBJ1-5
V gene: TRBV7-2
CDR3 DNA: TGTGCCAGCAGCTTAGGGGCAGGGATGAATCAGCCCCAGCATTTT
CDR3 protein: CASSLGAGMNQPQHF

D gene: TRBD1
clone size: NA
J gene: TRBJ1-2
V gene: TRBV25-1
CDR3 DNA: TGTGCCAGCAGATCGGACAGGGGATATGGCTACACCTTC
CDR3 protein: CASRSDRGYGYTF

D gene: TRBD1
clone size: NA
J gene: TRBJ1-2
V gene: TRBV29-1
CDR3 DNA: TGCAGCGTTGACCAAGGGACAGGGAACTATGGCTACACCTTC
CDR3 protein: CSVDQGTGNYGYTF

D gene: NA
clone size: NA
J gene: TRBJ1-3
V gene: TRBV2
CDR3 DNA: TGTGCCTCGTGGGGAGTAAGAGGAAACACCATATATTTT
CDR3 protein: CASWGVRGNTIYF

D gene: NA
clone size: NA
J gene: TRBJ2-3
V gene: TRBV5-1
CDR3 DNA: TGCGCCAGCAGCTTGGGTTCCGTGTACACAGATACGCAGTATTTT
CDR3 protein: CASSLGSVYTDTQYF

D gene: TRBD1
clone size: NA
J gene: TRBJ2-2
V gene: TRBV7-8
CDR3 DNA: TGTGCCAGCAATAAGGGGGCTGTCACCGGGGAGCTGTTTTTT
CDR3 protein: CASNKGAVTGELFF

D gene: NA
clone size: NA
J gene: TRBJ2-7
V gene: TRBV28
CDR3 DNA: TGTGCCAGCAGTTTCTGGGCCGGTGAGCAGTACTTC
CDR3 protein: CASSFWAGEQYF

D gene: NA
clone size: NA
J gene: TRBJ2-7
V gene: TRBV21-1
CDR3 DNA: TGTGCCAGCAGCAAAGAGGGGGTAACCTACGAGCAGTACTTC
CDR3 protein: CASSKEGVTYEQYF

D gene: NA
clone size: NA
J gene: TRBJ1-1
V gene: TRBV29-1
CDR3 DNA: TGCAGCGTTTTAGATGGCTTGAACACTGAAGCTTTCTTT
CDR3 protein: CSVLDGLNTEAFF

D gene: NA
clone size: NA
J gene: TRBJ2-3
V gene: TRBV5-1
CDR3 DNA: TGCGCCAGCAGCTCCGGGAGCTCCATCACAGATACGCAGTATTTT
CDR3 protein: CASSSGSSITDTQYF

D gene: NA
clone size: NA
J gene: TRBJ1-1
V gene: TRBV28
CDR3 DNA: TGTGCCAGCAGTTTATTGAGGGGCAACCCGAACACTGAAGCTTTCTTT
CDR3 protein: CASSLLRGNPNTEAFF

D gene: NA
clone size: NA
J gene: TRBJ2-1
V gene: TRBV6-5
CDR3 DNA: TGTGCCAGCAGTTACTCGCGACCGCCCTACAATGAGCAGTTCTTC
CDR3 protein: CASSYSRPPYNEQFF